The present entry profiles one T cell receptor beta chain with its context. This entry belongs to a study of OX40 agonist ivuxolimab in advanced cancers. Study-wide background: Checkpoint inhibitors had been given previously to roughly 40% of patients.

TCRdb's copy holds only in-frame clones and misses some; the assay was immunoSEQ multiplex PCR. The table lists more than 50,000 clones, about nine tenths of them singletons, with over 10% in the top ten. The V gene lost 4 bases and the J gene lost 9 bases, with 17 bases spanning the gap. The CDR3 runs to 13 residues. Germline V CDR1 and CDR2: SGHNT, YYREEE (reference sequence). The sequences come from CD4+ or CD8+ T cells sorted from blood, collected in a trial of the OX40 agonist ivuxolimab. This TCR was recovered from an adult with an advanced solid tumor such as melanoma, head and neck, liver or kidney cancer. This rearrangement joins TRBV5-4 to TRBJ2-7; TRBD1 is a possible D gene (5 bases). The CDR3 DNA follows: TGTGCCAGCAGCCGGGCCGTGAGACAGCGGCAGTACTTC. Its translation is CASSRAVRQRQYF.